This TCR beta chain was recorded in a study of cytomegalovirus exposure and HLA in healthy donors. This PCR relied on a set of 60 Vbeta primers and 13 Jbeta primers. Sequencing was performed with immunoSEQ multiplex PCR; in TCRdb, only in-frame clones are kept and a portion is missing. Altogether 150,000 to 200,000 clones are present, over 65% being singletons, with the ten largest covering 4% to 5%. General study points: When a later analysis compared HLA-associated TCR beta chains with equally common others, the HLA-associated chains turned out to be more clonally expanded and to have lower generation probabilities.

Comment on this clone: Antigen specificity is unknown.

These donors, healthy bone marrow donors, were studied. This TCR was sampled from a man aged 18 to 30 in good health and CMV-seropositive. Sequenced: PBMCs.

The CDR3 is CSVAGYEQFF. In DNA, the CDR3 is TGCAGCGTTGCAGGGTATGAGCAGTTCTTC. The chain recombines TRBV29-1 with TRBJ2-1, with D perhaps TRBD1 (5 bases). Germline values: CDR1 SQVTM, CDR2 ANQGSEA. V lost 4 bases, J lost 8 bases, and 6 bases lay in between. The CDR3 has 10 amino acids.